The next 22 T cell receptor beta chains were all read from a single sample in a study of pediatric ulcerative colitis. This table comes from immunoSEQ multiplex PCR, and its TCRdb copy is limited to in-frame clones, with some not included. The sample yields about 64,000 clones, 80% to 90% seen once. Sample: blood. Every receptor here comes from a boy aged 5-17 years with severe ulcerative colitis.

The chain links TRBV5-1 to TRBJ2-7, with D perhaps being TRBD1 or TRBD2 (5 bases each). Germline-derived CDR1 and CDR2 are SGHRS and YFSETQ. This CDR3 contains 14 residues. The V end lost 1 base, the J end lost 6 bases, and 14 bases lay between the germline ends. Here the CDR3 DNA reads TGCGCCAGCAGCTTGTATCGGGACGGACGCGAGCAGTACTTC. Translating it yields CASSLYRDGREQYF.

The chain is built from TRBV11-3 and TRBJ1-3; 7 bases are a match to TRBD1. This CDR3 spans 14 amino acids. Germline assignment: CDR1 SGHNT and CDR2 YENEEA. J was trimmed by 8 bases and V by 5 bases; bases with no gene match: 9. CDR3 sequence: CASSPGQLEDTIYF. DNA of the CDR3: TGTGCCAGCAGCCCGGGACAGCTTGAGGACACCATATATTTT. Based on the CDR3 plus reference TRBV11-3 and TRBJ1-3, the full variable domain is EAGVVQSPRYKIIEKKQPVAFWCNPISGHNTLYWYLQNLGQGPELLIRYENEEAVDDSQLPKDRFSAERLKGVDSTLKIQPAELGDSAVYLCASSPGQLEDTIYFGEGSWLTVV.

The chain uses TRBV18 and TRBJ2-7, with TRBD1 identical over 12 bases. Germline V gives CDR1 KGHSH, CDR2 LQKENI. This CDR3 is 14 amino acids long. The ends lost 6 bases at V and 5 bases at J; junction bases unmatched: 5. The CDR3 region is CASSSGTGGNEQYF. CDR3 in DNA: TGTGCCAGCTCCTCCGGGACAGGGGGCAACGAGCAGTACTTC.

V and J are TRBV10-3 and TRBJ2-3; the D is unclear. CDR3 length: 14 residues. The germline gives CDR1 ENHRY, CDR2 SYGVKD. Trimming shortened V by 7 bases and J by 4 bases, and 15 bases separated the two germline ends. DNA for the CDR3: TGTGCCATCAACCAGATGGACCGATCAGATACGCAGTATTTT. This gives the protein CAINQMDRSDTQYF.

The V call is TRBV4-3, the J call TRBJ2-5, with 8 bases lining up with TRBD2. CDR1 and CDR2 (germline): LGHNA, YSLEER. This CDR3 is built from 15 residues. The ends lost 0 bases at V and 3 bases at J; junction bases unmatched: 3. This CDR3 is CASSQDTGGEETQYF. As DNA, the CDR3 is TGCGCCAGCAGCCAAGATACCGGGGGGGAAGAGACCCAGTACTTC.

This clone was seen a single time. CDR3 in DNA: TGTGCCAGCCGACCCGACGGAGGGGGTGAAAAACTGTTTTTT. Translating gives CASRPDGGGEKLFF. This sequence joins TRBV2 and TRBJ1-4; perhaps TRBD1 as D (6 bases). The germline gives CDR1 SNHLY, CDR2 FYNNEI. Trimming cost V 8 bases and J 7 bases, with 17 bases left between them. The CDR3 has 14 amino acids.

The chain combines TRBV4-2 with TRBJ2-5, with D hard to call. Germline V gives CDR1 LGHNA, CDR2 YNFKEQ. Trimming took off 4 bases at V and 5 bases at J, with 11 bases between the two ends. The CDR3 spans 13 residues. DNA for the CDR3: TGTGCCAGCAGCCTGACACCTCCCGAGACCCAGTACTTC. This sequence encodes CASSLTPPETQYF.

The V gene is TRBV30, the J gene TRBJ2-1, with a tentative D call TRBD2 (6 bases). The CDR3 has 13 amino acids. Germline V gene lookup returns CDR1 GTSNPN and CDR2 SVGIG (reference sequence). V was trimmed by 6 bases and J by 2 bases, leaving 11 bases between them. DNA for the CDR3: TGTGCCTGCCGGCGGGGAACCTACAATGAGCAGTTCTTC. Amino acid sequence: CACRRGTYNEQFF.

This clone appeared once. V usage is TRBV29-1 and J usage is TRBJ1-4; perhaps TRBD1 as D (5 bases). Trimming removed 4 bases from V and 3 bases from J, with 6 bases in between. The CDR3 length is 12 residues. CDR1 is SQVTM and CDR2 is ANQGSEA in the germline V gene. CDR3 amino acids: CSVVTANEKLFF. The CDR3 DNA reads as TGCAGCGTTGTGACAGCTAATGAAAAACTGTTTTTT.

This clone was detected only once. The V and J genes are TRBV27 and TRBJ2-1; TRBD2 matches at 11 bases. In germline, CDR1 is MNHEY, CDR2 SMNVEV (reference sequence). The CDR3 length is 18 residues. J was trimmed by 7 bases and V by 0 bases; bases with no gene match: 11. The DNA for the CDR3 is TGTGCCAGCAGTTTATCGGTGGTAGCGGGAGGGCCTTGGAATGAGCAGTTCTTC. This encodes CASSLSVVAGGPWNEQFF.

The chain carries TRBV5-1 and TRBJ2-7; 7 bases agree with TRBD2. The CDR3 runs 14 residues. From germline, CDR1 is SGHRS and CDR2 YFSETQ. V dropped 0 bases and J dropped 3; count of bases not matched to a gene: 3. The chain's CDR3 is CASSLGLADYEQYF. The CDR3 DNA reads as TGCGCCAGCAGCTTGGGGCTAGCGGACTACGAGCAGTACTTC.

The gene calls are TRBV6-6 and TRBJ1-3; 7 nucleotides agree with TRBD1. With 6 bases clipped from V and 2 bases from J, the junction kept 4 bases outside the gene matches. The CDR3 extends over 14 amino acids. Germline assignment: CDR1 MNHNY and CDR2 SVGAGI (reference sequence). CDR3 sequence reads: CASSEGQPGNTIYF. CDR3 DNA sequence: TGTGCCAGCAGCGAGGGACAGCCTGGAAACACCATATATTTT.

The CDR3 DNA reads TGTGCCAGCTCAGAACTAGCGGGGGGGAGCTACGAGCAGTACTTC. This encodes CASSELAGGSYEQYF. The V gene is TRBV18, the J gene TRBJ2-7; 13 nucleotides align to TRBD2. The J segment lost 3 bases and the V segment lost 5 bases, leaving 4 bases of the junction unmatched. Per germline, CDR1 KGHSH and CDR2 LQKENI. The CDR3 has 15 amino acids.

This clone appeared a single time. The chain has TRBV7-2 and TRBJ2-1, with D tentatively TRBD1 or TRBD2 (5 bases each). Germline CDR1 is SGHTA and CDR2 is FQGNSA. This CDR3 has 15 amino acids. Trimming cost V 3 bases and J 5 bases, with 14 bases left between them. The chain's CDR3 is CASSFSGTEDNEQFF. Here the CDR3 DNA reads TGTGCCAGCAGCTTTTCCGGGACGGAGGACAATGAGCAGTTCTTC.

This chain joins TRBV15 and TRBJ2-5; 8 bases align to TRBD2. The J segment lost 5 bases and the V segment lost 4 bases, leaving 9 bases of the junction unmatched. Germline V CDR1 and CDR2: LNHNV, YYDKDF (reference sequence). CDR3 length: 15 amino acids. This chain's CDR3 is CATSISSGSWETQYF. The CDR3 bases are TGTGCCACCAGCATTTCGAGCGGGAGTTGGGAGACCCAGTACTTC.

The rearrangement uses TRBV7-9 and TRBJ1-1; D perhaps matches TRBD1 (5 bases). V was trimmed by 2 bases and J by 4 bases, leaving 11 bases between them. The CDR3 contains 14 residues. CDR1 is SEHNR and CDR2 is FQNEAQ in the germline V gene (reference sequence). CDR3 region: CASSLRQGPTEAFF. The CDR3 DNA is TGTGCCAGCAGCTTACGGCAGGGCCCCACTGAAGCTTTCTTT.

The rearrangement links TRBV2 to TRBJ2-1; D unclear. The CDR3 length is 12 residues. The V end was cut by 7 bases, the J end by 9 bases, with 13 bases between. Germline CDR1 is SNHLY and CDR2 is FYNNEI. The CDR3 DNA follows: TGTGCCAGCAAAACCACGGAGTCTGAGCAGTTCTTC. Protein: CASKTTESEQFF.

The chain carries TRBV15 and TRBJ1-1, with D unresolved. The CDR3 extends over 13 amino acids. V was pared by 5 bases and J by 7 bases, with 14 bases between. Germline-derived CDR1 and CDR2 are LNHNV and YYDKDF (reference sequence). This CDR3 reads CATSSPGLVEAFF. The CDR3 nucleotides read TGTGCCACCAGCTCACCGGGGTTAGTTGAAGCTTTCTTT. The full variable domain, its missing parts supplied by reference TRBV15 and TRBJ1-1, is DAMVIQNPRYQVTQFGKPVTLSCSQTLNHNVMYWYQQKSSQAPKLLFHYYDKDFNNEADTPDNFQSRRPNTSFCFLDIRSPGLGDTAMYLCATSSPGLVEAFFGQGTRLTVV.

The CDR3 coding sequence is TGTGCCAGCTCAAGGGGCCCCGGGACGACCTACAATGAGCAGTTCTTC. The encoded protein is CASSRGPGTTYNEQFF. The chain links TRBV18 to TRBJ2-1; the D gene could be TRBD1 or TRBD2 (5 bases each). The CDR3 contains 16 residues. V was pared by 5 bases and J by 2 bases, with 16 bases between. The germline gives CDR1 KGHSH, CDR2 LQKENI.

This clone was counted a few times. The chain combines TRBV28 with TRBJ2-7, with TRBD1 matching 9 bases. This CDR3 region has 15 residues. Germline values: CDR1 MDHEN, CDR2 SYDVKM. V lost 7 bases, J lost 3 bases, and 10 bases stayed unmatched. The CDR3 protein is CASTLGQGRVYEQYF. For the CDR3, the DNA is TGTGCCAGCACCTTAGGACAGGGGCGGGTCTACGAGCAGTACTTC.

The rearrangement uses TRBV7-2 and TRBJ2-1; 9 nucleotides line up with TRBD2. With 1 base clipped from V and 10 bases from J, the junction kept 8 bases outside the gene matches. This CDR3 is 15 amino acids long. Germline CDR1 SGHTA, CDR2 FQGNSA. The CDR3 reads CASSLESASGKEQFF. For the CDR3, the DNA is TGTGCCAGCAGCTTAGAGTCGGCTAGCGGGAAGGAGCAGTTCTTC.

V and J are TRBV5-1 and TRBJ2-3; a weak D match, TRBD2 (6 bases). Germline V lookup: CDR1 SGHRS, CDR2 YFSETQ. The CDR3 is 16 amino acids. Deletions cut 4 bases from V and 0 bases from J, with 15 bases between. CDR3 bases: TGCGCCAGCAGCATGAATCCGGGGACTAGCACAGATACGCAGTATTTT. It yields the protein CASSMNPGTSTDTQYF. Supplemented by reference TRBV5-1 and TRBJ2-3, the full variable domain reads KAGVTQTPRYLIKTRGQQVTLSCSPISGHRSVSWYQQTPGQGLQFLFEYFSETQRNKGNFPGRFSGRQFSNSRSEMNVSTLELGDSALYLCASSMNPGTSTDTQYFGPGTRLTVL.